This T cell receptor (beta chain) was sequenced during a study of brain T cells in children with intractable seizures (dated by TCRdb to 2020 to 2022). Turning to the overall study: A NanoString immunology panel was first used to screen resected brain tissue from about 56 pediatric epilepsy surgery cases for immune gene transcripts. Among the roughly twelve selected surgery cases, pre-surgery blood was additionally sequenced for eight, leaving four cases with brain tissue only. The study at large found these results: The top 50 brain clonotypes contained both public and private clones, and in each case the most abundant public CDR3 closely resembled known HCMV, EBV or influenza A epitope-specific CDR3s. The patients' HCMV serostatus was not known, and viral specificity was inferred solely from CDR3 sequence similarity. Because sequencing depth differed between pre- and post-surgery blood, the absence of clones from the pre-surgery sample may reflect undersampling.

The immunoSEQ assay was used to generate TCR beta chain sequences from genomic DNA. Per the source publication's procedure: CDR3 sequences that did not begin with the conserved framework cysteine at position 104 were removed by hand. To get clonality, the normalized Shannon's Diversity Index was subtracted from one, giving values from 0 (maximal diversity) to 1 (oligoclonal). Chi-squared comparison-of-proportions tests were used to check whether the frequency of the same CDR3 differed between samples, for example brain versus blood. Public clonotypes were found through immuneACCESS searches, while the VDJdb browser was used to judge similarity to known antiviral clonotypes. TCRdb took over this immuneACCESS table, retaining in-frame rearrangements with V and J assigned. Such tables are incomplete; in checked studies, under half of the missing clones stem from an unresolved V gene, and the remainder is unexplained. That table gives V, J and clone size, and the DNA gave D and trimming. For this sample there are just over 5,000 clones; 92% appear just once. Together, the top ten hold just under 2% of the sample.

The sample's time point label, decoded: resected brain tissue, or blood drawn just prior to surgery. The surgery cases showing the highest brain T cell transcript signatures were chosen for TCR beta chain sequencing of brain tissue and, when available, of blood. Before surgery, patients had received at least one anti-epileptic drug. TCR-sequenced patients were children with drug-resistant epilepsy due to tuberous sclerosis complex, focal cortical dysplasia, Rasmussen encephalitis or hemimegalencephaly. The brain samples were frozen blocks of fresh, involved tissue resected during epilepsy surgery. Bulk genomic DNA was extracted from unsorted brain tissue and whole blood with the Monarch genomic DNA purification kit. Looking up the germline V gene (reference sequence) yields CDR1 MNHNY and CDR2 SVGAGI. The CDR3 runs 15 residues from the cysteine to the phenylalanine. The CDR3 DNA has 45 bases and is translated from base 1. V is pruned by 5 bases and J by 6 bases, leaving 10 bases of the junction without a gene match.

With regard to this clone: The clone's antigen remains unknown. No much larger clonotype is one base removed from it; base qualities were not supplied.

The sequence derives from a boy younger than two with focal cortical dysplasia and intractable seizures. The sequencing used resected brain tissue, collected at surgery. In this chain, TRBV6-6 is recombined with TRBJ2-3; the central 8 bases match TRBD1. CDR3 reads: CASSPRTGTPDTQYF. Here is the DNA: TGTGCCAGCAGTCCTAGGACAGGGACCCCCGATACGCAGTATTTT.